One and the same sample provided the 29 T cell receptor beta chains below, sequenced in a study of T cells in localized non-small cell lung cancer. The protocol was immunoSEQ multiplex PCR, while the TCRdb copy is restricted to in-frame clones and leaves out a portion. The sample carries fewer than 95,000 clones, roughly 93% recorded once. This specimen consisted of PBMCs, obtained before any cancer treatment. Receptor source: a woman aged 40-70 years with stage II squamous cell lung carcinoma.

The chain uses TRBV29-1 and TRBJ1-1; D is uncertain. The CDR3 spans 11 residues. The ends were cut back, 7 bases at V and 2 bases at J, with 8 bases in the middle. CDR1 and CDR2 from the germline V gene are SQVTM and ANQGSEA. The CDR3 sequence: CSADINTEAFF. The CDR3 coding sequence is TGCAGCGCAGATATAAACACTGAAGCTTTCTTT.

The rearrangement joins TRBV6-5 to TRBJ2-7; perhaps D is TRBD1 or TRBD2 (5 bases each). This CDR3 contains 11 residues. Trimming stripped 8 bases from V and 12 bases from J, with 17 bases between. CDR1 is MNHEY, CDR2 SVGAGI, per germline. Here the CDR3 DNA reads TGTGCCAGCCGGGCCGGGACCCAGGCGTACTTC. Protein sequence: CASRAGTQAYF.

The CDR3 loop reads CASSPRNSGANVLTF. DNA of the CDR3: TGTGCCAGCAGTCCGCGGAACTCTGGGGCCAACGTCCTGACTTTC. The chain links TRBV27 to TRBJ2-6; D is unresolved. V was clipped by 5 bases and J by 0 bases, with 8 bases between them. CDR3 length equals 15 residues. From germline, CDR1 is MNHEY and CDR2 SMNVEV (reference sequence).

J is TRBJ1-1 and V is TRBV2; D is unresolved. Germline lookup yields CDR1 SNHLY and CDR2 FYNNEI. The V end lost 7 bases, the J end lost 1 base, and 19 bases lay between the germline ends. This CDR3 contains 16 residues. The CDR3 loop reads CASKEEAWSANTEAFF. The CDR3 DNA follows: TGTGCCAGCAAGGAAGAAGCCTGGAGTGCGAACACTGAAGCTTTCTTT.

This clone was detected only once. This rearrangement joins TRBV19 to TRBJ2-1; D tentatively fits TRBD1 or TRBD2 (9 bases each). This CDR3 is built from 20 residues. Germline V gene data show CDR1 as LNHDA and CDR2 as SQIVND (reference sequence). Trimming pared 3 bases from V and 3 bases from J, leaving 27 bases between. CDR3 protein: CASSIAPDRGLAGIYNEQFF. In DNA, the CDR3 is TGTGCCAGTAGTATCGCTCCGGACAGGGGCCTAGCGGGGATCTACAATGAGCAGTTCTTC.

This sequence joins TRBV19 and TRBJ2-1, with TRBD2 matching over 9 bases. The CDR3 is 14 amino acids. V was clipped by 5 bases and J by 3 bases; unmatched bases: 2. Germline CDR1 reads LNHDA; CDR2 reads SQIVND (reference sequence). The CDR3 protein is CASSLAGLYNEQFF. The CDR3 DNA reads TGTGCCAGTAGTCTAGCGGGGCTCTACAATGAGCAGTTCTTC.

This chain uses TRBV7-2 with TRBJ1-1; TRBD1 agrees at 8 bases. This CDR3 spans 16 amino acids. Germline V gene sequence: CDR1 SGHTA, CDR2 FQGNSA. Trimming took 5 bases from V and 4 from J; bases not matched to a gene: 12. The CDR3 is CASSTRTGRGSTEAFF. CDR3 bases: TGTGCCAGCAGCACCCGGACAGGGAGGGGGAGCACTGAAGCTTTCTTT.

The chain joins TRBV2 to TRBJ1-1; possibly TRBD1 for D (6 bases). Deletions cut 7 bases from V and 0 bases from J, with 12 bases between. Germline V gene data show CDR1 as SNHLY and CDR2 as FYNNEI. There are 14 residues in the CDR3. The CDR3 here is CASNTQGLNTEAFF. CDR3 bases: TGTGCCAGCAATACACAGGGTTTGAACACTGAAGCTTTCTTT.

As DNA, the CDR3 is TGTGCCAGCAATCGGCCAGGTCAGCCCCAGCATTTT. Its protein product is CASNRPGQPQHF. The V gene is TRBV27, the J gene TRBJ1-5; no firm D call. V was trimmed by 7 bases and J by 6 bases, leaving 10 bases between them. CDR1 MNHEY and CDR2 SMNVEV come from the germline V gene (reference sequence). The length of the CDR3 is 12 residues.

This clone was counted once. The chain is built from TRBV6-1 and TRBJ1-5, with 8 bases lining up with TRBD1. Per the germline V gene, CDR1 is MNHNS and CDR2 is SASEGT. Losses at the gene ends were 4 bases for V and 4 bases for J; bases not matched to a gene: 9. CDR3 size: 16 residues. CDR3 amino acids: CASSVRQGMWNQPQHF. The CDR3 coding sequence is TGTGCCAGCAGTGTTAGACAGGGGATGTGGAATCAGCCCCAGCATTTT.

V usage is TRBV11-3 and J usage is TRBJ1-1; 8 bases map to TRBD1. The CDR3 is 13 residues long. Per the germline V gene, CDR1 is SGHNT and CDR2 is YENEEA. Germline trimming cut 5 bases from V and 6 bases from J; bases unmatched to any gene: 5. The CDR3 protein is CASSVDRGAEAFF. The CDR3 region has the DNA TGTGCCAGCAGCGTCGACAGGGGTGCTGAAGCTTTCTTT.

The chain carries TRBV19 and TRBJ2-1; possibly TRBD1 for D (6 bases). V shed 11 bases and J shed 2 bases, with 19 bases lying between them. Germline V gene data show CDR1 as LNHDA and CDR2 as SQIVND (reference sequence). The CDR3 runs 15 residues. CDR3 amino acids: CASSGQSGPYNEQFF. CDR3 bases: TGTGCCTCCTCTGGACAGAGCGGCCCCTACAATGAGCAGTTCTTC.

This clone was found once. The rearrangement joins TRBV27 to TRBJ2-2; the match to TRBD2 covers 7 bases. The germline V gene has CDR1 MNHEY and CDR2 SMNVEV (reference sequence). V lost 2 bases, J lost 3 bases, and 3 bases stayed unmatched. CDR3 length equals 15 residues. The CDR3 spells CASSLAGVHTGELFF. The CDR3 DNA is TGTGCCAGCAGTTTAGCGGGGGTGCACACCGGGGAGCTGTTTTTT.

J is TRBJ2-1 and V is TRBV7-9; TRBD2 aligns across 9 bases. With V trimmed by 5 bases and J by 9 bases, 8 bases remained unmatched. This CDR3 has 14 amino acids. Germline V gives CDR1 SEHNR, CDR2 FQNEAQ (reference sequence). The CDR3 DNA follows: TGTGCCAGCAGCCCTTCCGGGACTAGCCGTGAGCAGTTCTTC. Protein sequence: CASSPSGTSREQFF.

The chain employs TRBV5-1 and TRBJ2-1; 14 bases align to TRBD2. Germline values: CDR1 SGHRS, CDR2 YFSETQ. This CDR3 has 17 residues. The ends lost 4 bases at V and 5 bases at J; junction bases unmatched: 8. The CDR3 DNA is TGCGCCAGCAGCCTACTGACTAGCGGGAGGGCCAACAATGAGCAGTTCTTC. Its translation: CASSLLTSGRANNEQFF.

The chain combines TRBV10-3 with TRBJ1-5, with D hard to call. The V and J ends lost 6 bases and 3 bases respectively, with 12 bases between them. The CDR3 is 14 amino acids. CDR1 is ENHRY, CDR2 SYGVKD, per germline. The CDR3 region is CAISGGQANQPQHF. CDR3 sequence (DNA): TGTGCCATCAGCGGAGGGCAGGCCAATCAGCCCCAGCATTTT.

This clone was counted a few times. The V gene is TRBV25-1, the J gene TRBJ2-2, with TRBD2 as a possible D gene (7 bases). Trimming cost V 8 bases and J 2 bases, with 15 bases left between them. Germline CDR1 is MGHDK and CDR2 is SYGVNS. The CDR3 consists of 15 residues. CDR3 sequence: CASLGEGGNTGELFF. The CDR3 DNA reads TGTGCCAGCCTTGGGGAGGGGGGTAACACCGGGGAGCTGTTTTTT.

This chain uses TRBV5-1 with TRBJ1-4; D ambiguous. V lost 3 bases and J lost 2, with 14 bases in between. The length of the CDR3 is 16 residues. Per germline, CDR1 SGHRS and CDR2 YFSETQ. As DNA, the CDR3 is TGCGCCAGCAGCTCCGGACGTGGGGTCACTAATGAAAAACTGTTTTTT. This codes for CASSSGRGVTNEKLFF. Full variable domain (outside the CDR3, taken from reference TRBV5-1 and TRBJ1-4): KAGVTQTPRYLIKTRGQQVTLSCSPISGHRSVSWYQQTPGQGLQFLFEYFSETQRNKGNFPGRFSGRQFSNSRSEMNVSTLELGDSALYLCASSSGRGVTNEKLFFGSGTQLSVL.

Note on this clone: The junction does not match germline at one end; this may be a read error. This chain's CDR3 is CASTLGQGAYNEQFF. The CDR3 DNA reads as TGTGCCAGCACCTTGGGACAGGGGGCTTACAATGAGCAGTTCTTC. This rearrangement joins TRBV5-8 to TRBJ2-1, with TRBD1 matching 12 bases. The CDR3 length is 15 residues. From germline, CDR1 is SGHTS and CDR2 YDEGEE.

CDR3 loop: CASSLRGVAYEQYF. DNA of the CDR3: TGTGCCAGCAGCTTAAGGGGGGTCGCCTACGAGCAGTACTTC. The chain recombines TRBV11-2 with TRBJ2-7; D is tentatively TRBD1 or TRBD2 (6 bases each). V was trimmed by 2 bases and J by 2 bases, leaving 10 bases between them. In germline, CDR1 is SGHAT, CDR2 FQNNGV. The CDR3 contains 14 residues.

The chain combines TRBV7-9 with TRBJ2-1; D unclear. The CDR3 runs to 14 residues. Trimming pared 0 bases from V and 6 bases from J, leaving 9 bases between. Germline CDR1 reads SEHNR; CDR2 reads FQNEAQ (reference sequence). Here the CDR3 DNA reads TGTGCCAGCAGCTTAGCGCAATTGGGCAATGAGCAGTTCTTC. Its protein is CASSLAQLGNEQFF.

The V call is TRBV7-2, the J call TRBJ1-5; no firm D call. Trimming took 1 base from V and 6 from J, leaving 7 bases between them. CDR1 and CDR2 (germline): SGHTA, FQGNSA. CDR3 length: 13 residues. This CDR3 reads CASSLERVQPQHF. The CDR3 nucleotides read TGTGCCAGCAGCTTAGAAAGGGTTCAGCCCCAGCATTTT.

The chain links TRBV5-5 to TRBJ1-3, with 7 bases that match TRBD1. The V segment lost 2 bases and the J segment 7 bases; nucleotides outside the gene matches: 9. Looked up from germline, CDR1 is SGHKS and CDR2 is YYEKEE (reference sequence). The CDR3 length is 15 residues. CDR3 DNA sequence: TGTGCCAGCAGCTTAGGGGGCGAATACCAGAACACCATATATTTT. Translated: CASSLGGEYQNTIYF.

The genes are TRBV19 and TRBJ2-7; 10 nucleotides align to TRBD1. The CDR3 totals 17 residues. V was clipped by 7 bases and J by 0 bases; unmatched bases: 12. CDR1 and CDR2 (germline): LNHDA, SQIVND (reference sequence). This CDR3 is CASTPSGWTGGSYEQYF. DNA for the CDR3: TGTGCCAGTACTCCTTCGGGTTGGACAGGGGGCTCCTACGAGCAGTACTTC.

The chain combines TRBV2 with TRBJ1-5, with D hard to call. The V gene lost 6 bases and the J gene lost 0 bases, with 12 bases spanning the gap. The CDR3 has 15 amino acids. Germline V gene lookup returns CDR1 SNHLY and CDR2 FYNNEI. The CDR3 loop is CASSDRTYSNQPQHF. The CDR3 DNA follows: TGTGCCAGCAGCGACCGAACTTATAGCAATCAGCCCCAGCATTTT.

Only one count was recorded for this clone. The chain has TRBV5-4 and TRBJ2-3; D uncertain. Trimming removed 0 bases at V and 4 bases at J, with 6 bases between. Germline V gene data show CDR1 as SGHNT and CDR2 as YYREEE (reference sequence). The CDR3 spans 13 residues. CDR3 sequence reads: CASSLGVADTQYF. CDR3 nucleotides: TGTGCCAGCAGCTTGGGAGTCGCAGATACGCAGTATTTT.

The CDR3 coding sequence is TGTGCCAGCAGCTTGGGACTCCTCTACAATGAGCAGTTCTTC. Its protein is CASSLGLLYNEQFF. The V and J genes are TRBV5-4 and TRBJ2-1; the D is unclear. CDR3 length: 14 amino acids. Deletions cut 0 bases from V and 3 bases from J, with 7 bases between. Germline assignment: CDR1 SGHNT and CDR2 YYREEE (reference sequence).

The chain employs TRBV7-9 and TRBJ1-5; D is unclear. CDR3 length equals 18 residues. Germline values: CDR1 SEHNR, CDR2 FQNEAQ (reference sequence). The V end was cut by 0 bases, the J end by 4 bases, with 19 bases between. This CDR3 is CASSLAWGSPDPNQPQHF. The CDR3 bases are TGTGCCAGCAGCTTAGCGTGGGGATCCCCAGACCCGAATCAGCCCCAGCATTTT.

V gene TRBV5-1 combines with J gene TRBJ2-1; TRBD1 matches 9 bases. The ends lost 2 bases at V and 7 bases at J; junction bases unmatched: 7. This CDR3 is built from 15 residues. The germline V gene encodes CDR1 SGHRS and CDR2 YFSETQ. Here the CDR3 reads CASSFTGGRRNEQFF. The CDR3 nucleotides read TGCGCCAGCAGCTTTACAGGGGGCCGGAGGAATGAGCAGTTCTTC.